The subject of this entry is one T cell receptor beta chain. Its antigen remains unidentified. The data are from a study of long-term antiretroviral therapy in people with HIV. The overall study: Samples collected earliest predate the 2015 immediate-ART recommendation by about a decade.

The CDR3 is 15 amino acids. V gave up 4 bases and J gave up 3 bases, with 15 bases separating them. Per germline, CDR1 SGHVS and CDR2 FQNEAQ. The assay, immunoSEQ v3.0, was run at survey level. It was roughly 40,000-50,000 T-cell genomes per sample that sequencing targeted. Some clones are missing from TCRdb's copy, which holds only in-frame ones; the method was immunoSEQ multiplex PCR. The sample holds about 35,000 clones, over 75% seen once. Study-wide points: Documentation of ART adherence, viral resistance or therapy changes was absent. Across all time points, the repertoire was dominated by clones that expanded before ART.

This clonotype was sampled from a man between 18 and 29 years old with HIV. The sample was unsorted PBMCs, taken 2.2 years after starting antiretroviral therapy. V is TRBV7-8 and J is TRBJ1-1; no clear D gene. CDR3 DNA sequence: TGTGCCAGCAGCTCCTCGGGGTTGTTGGACACTGAAGCTTTCTTT. Translating it yields CASSSSGLLDTEAFF.